The clone carrying this T cell receptor (beta chain) has just a few counts. TCRdb re-derived calls from the PCR reads in MiXCR, one entry per CDR3 protein. The sample carries about 10,000 distinct CDR3 sequences, roughly a quarter recorded once. This specimen belongs to a study of immune characterization of retroperitoneal liposarcoma. V lost 7 bases, J lost 4 bases, and 14 bases stayed unmatched. The CDR3 totals 17 residues. The germline gives CDR1 MNHNS, CDR2 SASEGT. The clonotype was recovered from a female donor with retroperitoneal liposarcoma. J is TRBJ2-3 and V is TRBV6-1; 10 nucleotides match TRBD1. Sequenced sample: tumor tissue. CDR3 nucleotides: TGTGCCAGCAAGACAGGGGGCGAGATCCGGTTTTCAGATACGCAGTATTTT. Its translation is CASKTGGEIRFSDTQYF.